This entry is about one TCR beta chain. CDR1 is LGHNA and CDR2 is YSLEER in the germline V gene. V dropped 4 bases and J dropped 5; count of bases not matched to a gene: 3. The CDR3 consists of 14 residues. The data stem from a study of CD8+ T cells in alopecia areata. cDNA prepared by RNA extraction and subsequent reverse transcription served as the template for sequencing. TCRdb's copy holds only in-frame clones and misses some; the assay was immunoSEQ multiplex PCR. This table has 170,000 or so clones, about 55% appearing once. Noted treatment: oral pan-JAK inhibitor, 5-10 mg twice daily. Those with alopecia areata gave lesional scalp punch biopsies and peripheral blood.

The V and J genes are TRBV4-3 and TRBJ2-2; 8 positions agree with TRBD1. The clonotype was recovered from a human donor with alopecia areata. Material: CD8+ T cells sorted from blood, obtained at week 24, from a patient treated with tofacitinib. DNA of the CDR3: TGCGCCAGCAGCCCAAACAGGGGGACCGGGGAGCTGTTTTTT. Translating gives CASSPNRGTGELFF.